This is a list of T cell receptor beta chains from one sample in a study of STAT5B mutations in CD4+ large granular lymphocyte leukemia. The repertoire was sequenced with immunoSEQ multiplex PCR; TCRdb's copy has only in-frame clones and lacks some. Of about 32,000 clones detected, 72% appear once; the ten largest clones hold 2%. Sequenced sample: CD4+ T cells from blood buffy coats. The receptor source for this set is a human donor in good health. The CDR3 runs from the conserved cysteine through the conserved F or W. The D gene is left open where the match is weak. Clone size is given for some rows only: seen once, a few or many times, or a class if the clone is expanded.

D: .; size: .; J: TRBJ1-6; V: TRBV7-2; CDR3: CASSMESSSYNSPLHF; DNA: TGTGCCAGCAGCATGGAATCCAGCTCCTATAATTCACCCCTCCACTTT
D: .; size: .; J: TRBJ2-7; V: TRBV5-1; CDR3: CASSLGGGAVVSYEQYF; DNA: TGCGCCAGCAGCTTGGGGGGTGGGGCGGTGGTCTCCTACGAGCAGTACTTC
D: .; size: .; J: TRBJ1-1; V: TRBV5-4; CDR3: CASSLDGGLNTEAFF; DNA: TGTGCCAGCAGCTTGGACGGGGGCTTGAACACTGAAGCTTTCTTT
D: TRBD1; size: .; J: TRBJ1-1; V: TRBV27; CDR3: CASSLYGTATEAFF; DNA: TGTGCCAGCAGTTTATATGGGACAGCCACTGAAGCTTTCTTT
D: .; size: once; J: TRBJ2-3; V: TRBV30; CDR3: CAWSEGHGPDTQYF; DNA: TGTGCCTGGAGCGAGGGTCACGGACCAGATACGCAGTATTTT
D: TRBD1; size: few; J: TRBJ2-7; V: TRBV5-1; CDR3: CASETGTGSYEQYF; DNA: TGCGCCAGCGAGACCGGGACAGGGAGTTACGAGCAGTACTTC
D: TRBD2; size: .; J: TRBJ2-7; V: TRBV6-5; CDR3: CASSINVRGVEQYF; DNA: TGTGCCAGCAGTATCAATGTACGGGGGGTCGAGCAGTACTTC
D: TRBD2; size: .; J: TRBJ2-1; V: TRBV5-1; CDR3: CASSPGDGRGGNEQFF; DNA: TGCGCCAGCAGCCCGGGGGATGGTCGGGGGGGGAATGAGCAGTTCTTC
D: .; size: .; J: TRBJ2-2; V: TRBV7-2; CDR3: CASSLWDPGELFF; DNA: TGTGCCAGCAGCTTATGGGACCCCGGGGAGCTGTTTTTT
D: TRBD2; size: .; J: TRBJ2-1; V: TRBV30; CDR3: CAWTSPGGGYYEQFF; DNA: TGTGCCTGGACCTCCCCCGGGGGGGGGTACTATGAGCAGTTCTTC
D: .; size: .; J: TRBJ2-6; V: TRBV19; CDR3: CASSIMQGGGANVLTF; DNA: TGTGCCAGTAGTATCATGCAGGGAGGTGGGGCCAACGTCCTGACTTTC
D: .; size: few; J: TRBJ1-6; V: TRBV30; CDR3: CAWRLAAGAMYNSPLHF; DNA: TGTGCCTGGAGGCTGGCCGCAGGAGCAATGTATAATTCACCCCTCCACTTT
D: .; size: .; J: TRBJ2-7; V: TRBV5-1; CDR3: CASSPGGTYEQYF; DNA: TGCGCCAGCAGTCCAGGGGGGACCTACGAGCAGTACTTC
D: .; size: .; J: TRBJ1-4; V: TRBV6-6; CDR3: CASSYVEPNEKLFF; DNA: TGTGCCAGCAGTTACGTTGAGCCCAATGAAAAACTGTTTTTT
D: TRBD1; size: .; J: TRBJ2-4; V: TRBV2; CDR3: CASSRDSQWGYQYF; DNA: TGTGCCAGCAGTCGGGACAGTCAGTGGGGGTATCAGTACTTC
D: .; size: .; J: TRBJ1-5; V: TRBV6-5; CDR3: CASGRTVEGGPQHF; DNA: TGTGCCAGCGGCAGGACGGTCGAAGGGGGGCCCCAGCATTTT
D: .; size: .; J: TRBJ1-3; V: TRBV7-2; CDR3: CASSFGPSSGNTIYF; DNA: TGTGCCAGCAGCTTCGGGCCAAGCTCTGGAAACACCATATATTTT
D: .; size: .; J: TRBJ2-5; V: TRBV6-5; CDR3: CASSREETQYF; DNA: TGTGCCAGCAGTAGGGAAGAGACCCAGTACTTC
D: .; size: once; J: TRBJ2-3; V: TRBV5-1; CDR3: CASSLEGTSTDTQYF; DNA: TGCGCCAGCAGCTTGGAGGGGACTAGCACAGATACGCAGTATTTT
D: .; size: .; J: TRBJ2-2; V: TRBV5-1; CDR3: CASSRAGPNTGELFF; DNA: TGCGCCAGCAGCCGAGCCGGCCCGAACACCGGGGAGCTGTTTTTT
D: TRBD1; size: .; J: TRBJ2-1; V: TRBV7-2; CDR3: CASSTPGGAHNEQFF; DNA: TGTGCCAGCAGCACCCCAGGGGGCGCCCACAATGAGCAGTTCTTC
D: TRBD1; size: .; J: TRBJ2-7; V: TRBV7-9; CDR3: CASSLRAGQDDEQYF; DNA: TGTGCCAGCAGCCTCCGGGCAGGACAGGACGACGAGCAGTACTTC
D: .; size: .; J: TRBJ1-5; V: TRBV19; CDR3: CASSEQGGQPQHF; DNA: TGTGCCAGTAGTGAACAGGGCGGACAGCCCCAGCATTTT
D: TRBD2; size: .; J: TRBJ2-3; V: TRBV5-1; CDR3: CASSQAGSTDTQYF; DNA: TGCGCCAGCAGCCAAGCGGGGAGCACAGATACGCAGTATTTT
D: .; size: .; J: TRBJ1-2; V: TRBV25-1; CDR3: CASSEYALGGYGYTF; DNA: TGTGCCAGCAGTGAATACGCCCTAGGGGGGTATGGCTACACCTTC
D: .; size: .; J: TRBJ2-3; V: TRBV18; CDR3: CASSPPEGSDTQYF; DNA: TGTGCCAGCTCACCACCCGAGGGTTCAGATACGCAGTATTTT
D: TRBD1; size: .; J: TRBJ2-5; V: TRBV5-1; CDR3: CASSLAIGTAETQYF; DNA: TGCGCCAGCAGCTTGGCTATAGGGACAGCGGAGACCCAGTACTTC
D: .; size: .; J: TRBJ1-1; V: TRBV4-3; CDR3: CASSTLDRAGGMNTEAFF; DNA: TGCGCCAGCAGCACCCTGGATAGGGCTGGGGGCATGAACACTGAAGCTTTCTTT
D: TRBD1; size: .; J: TRBJ2-1; V: TRBV5-1; CDR3: CASSFSTGQGNEQFF; DNA: TGCGCCAGCAGCTTCTCGACAGGGCAGGGCAATGAGCAGTTCTTC
D: .; size: .; J: TRBJ2-5; V: TRBV7-2; CDR3: CASSLQARAQETQYF; DNA: TGTGCCAGCAGCTTACAGGCCAGGGCACAAGAGACCCAGTACTTC
D: TRBD2; size: .; J: TRBJ2-7; V: TRBV19; CDR3: CASSPWGLAQSSYEQYF; DNA: TGTGCCAGTAGTCCATGGGGACTAGCGCAGAGCTCCTACGAGCAGTACTTC
D: TRBD1; size: .; J: TRBJ1-3; V: TRBV7-2; CDR3: CASSLTGVSGNTIYF; DNA: TGTGCCAGCAGCTTAACAGGGGTTTCTGGAAACACCATATATTTT
D: .; size: .; J: TRBJ2-7; V: TRBV18; CDR3: CASSSGSYEQYF; DNA: TGTGCCAGCTCAAGCGGTTCCTACGAGCAGTACTTC
D: TRBD2; size: .; J: TRBJ2-7; V: TRBV28; CDR3: CASSAVTSGFNREQYF; DNA: TGTGCCAGCAGCGCTGTGACTAGCGGGTTTAATCGCGAGCAGTACTTC
D: TRBD2; size: .; J: TRBJ2-2; V: TRBV10-3; CDR3: CAISEAGGYTGELFF; DNA: TGTGCCATCAGTGAAGCGGGGGGCTACACCGGGGAGCTGTTTTTT
D: .; size: .; J: TRBJ1-2; V: TRBV23-1; CDR3: CASTPYGYTF; DNA: TGCGCCAGCACCCCTTATGGCTACACCTTC
D: .; size: .; J: TRBJ2-3; V: TRBV9; CDR3: CASSVTRVLSTDTQYF; DNA: TGTGCCAGCAGCGTTACTAGGGTCTTGAGCACAGATACGCAGTATTTT
D: .; size: .; J: TRBJ1-2; V: TRBV6-5; CDR3: CASSAPGGGGYTF; DNA: TGTGCCAGCAGTGCCCCGGGGGGTGGGGGCTACACCTTC
D: .; size: .; J: TRBJ2-1; V: TRBV6-5; CDR3: CASSRTGLLFF; DNA: TGTGCCAGCAGCCGAACAGGGTTGCTGTTCTTC
D: TRBD1; size: .; J: TRBJ1-2; V: TRBV19; CDR3: CASSRRTHRDSLTYGYTF; DNA: TGTGCCAGTAGCAGACGGACCCATCGGGACAGTCTAACCTATGGCTACACCTTC
D: .; size: once; J: TRBJ1-4; V: TRBV4-3; CDR3: CASSQDRGEKLFF; DNA: TGCGCCAGCAGCCAAGATCGGGGAGAAAAACTGTTTTTT
D: .; size: .; J: TRBJ2-1; V: TRBV29-1; CDR3: CSVVLSSYNEQFF; DNA: TGCAGCGTTGTACTGAGCTCCTACAATGAGCAGTTCTTC
D: .; size: once; J: TRBJ1-1; V: TRBV7-2; CDR3: CASSLVPYREATEAFF; DNA: TGTGCCAGCAGCTTAGTGCCGTACAGGGAGGCCACTGAAGCTTTCTTT
D: .; size: .; J: TRBJ1-3; V: TRBV15; CDR3: CATSRGGGLGGNTIYF; DNA: TGTGCCACCAGCAGAGGAGGGGGGCTTGGAGGAAACACCATATATTTT
D: TRBD2; size: .; J: TRBJ2-3; V: TRBV2; CDR3: CARTRGGTSTDTQYF; DNA: TGTGCCAGGACCCGGGGGGGGACGAGCACAGATACGCAGTATTTT